This T cell receptor (beta chain) came from a study of a mutant IDH1 vaccine in newly diagnosed glioma. On the study more broadly: Patients, over weeks 1, 3, 5, 7, 11, 15, 19 and 23, received a total of eight vaccinations. The earlier regimen, radiotherapy, temozolomide, or both, was most often both. Beginning 4-6 weeks after radiotherapy alone, or with temozolomide cycles, vaccination took place.

Per the germline V gene, CDR1 is LGHNA and CDR2 is YNFKEQ. The V segment lost 5 bases and the J segment 4 bases; nucleotides outside the gene matches: 5. The CDR3 covers 15 residues. Stated time point: week 23, last vaccination. One vaccine dose held 300 ug of mutant IDH1 20-mer peptide and came with topical imiquimod. Generated by immunoSEQ multiplex PCR, the TCRdb table keeps only in-frame clones and is missing some. The data hold tens of thousands of clones, with around 76% observed a single time. Remarks on this clone: Its antigen is currently unknown.

The sample here was PBMCs, taken from a glioma patient whose treatment included an IDH1 peptide vaccine. V and J are TRBV4-2 and TRBJ2-1; 10 nucleotides line up with TRBD2. This TCR was recovered from a middle-aged woman with glioma. Some clones in this sample may be carry-over from other donors' samples. CDR3 loop: CASSESGGAYNEQFF. The CDR3 DNA sequence: TGTGCCAGCAGCGAGAGCGGGGGGGCTTACAATGAGCAGTTCTTC.